The 26 T cell receptor beta chains below all came from one sample that was sequenced in a study of blood T cell repertoires in COVID-19. The method was immunoSEQ multiplex PCR; TCRdb's version includes in-frame clones alone and lacks a portion of them. The sample consists of tens of thousands of clones, around 86% of them appearing once. The sequenced material came from peripheral blood. These receptors all come from a human donor in a cohort sampled during active COVID-19.

The rearrangement links TRBV28 to TRBJ1-5; TRBD1 aligns across 7 bases. This CDR3 comprises 15 residues. CDR1 is MDHEN and CDR2 is SYDVKM in the germline V gene. Trimming removed 6 bases from V and 4 bases from J; junction bases left unmatched: 9. DNA for the CDR3: TGTGCCAGCAGACCCGACAGGGAAGATAATCAGCCCCAGCATTTT. It codes for CASRPDREDNQPQHF.

This chain connects TRBV19 to TRBJ1-1; weak D call: TRBD1 (6 bases). CDR3 length: 13 residues. Germline V gene sequence: CDR1 LNHDA, CDR2 SQIVND (reference sequence). V was shortened by 6 bases and J by 3 bases, with 11 bases between the two germline ends. In DNA form, the CDR3 reads TGTGCCAGTAGCAGACAGGCTGACACTGAAGCTTTCTTT. Translation: CASSRQADTEAFF.

J is TRBJ1-1 and V is TRBV11-2; 9 bases line up with TRBD1. CDR3 length: 13 amino acids. V trimming: 3 bases; J trimming: 12 bases; junction bases outside the gene matches: 8. Germline assignment: CDR1 SGHAT and CDR2 FQNNGV. This CDR3 is CASSFTGGATTFF. DNA of the CDR3: TGTGCCAGCAGCTTCACAGGGGGCGCGACGACTTTCTTT.

This chain connects TRBV5-4 to TRBJ1-1; D is uncertain. This CDR3 contains 13 residues. Germline assignment: CDR1 SGHNT and CDR2 YYREEE (reference sequence). With 4 bases removed from V and 1 base from J, the gap between germline ends came to 8 bases. CDR3 in amino acids: CASSRQRNTEAFF. CDR3 in DNA: TGTGCCAGCAGCCGCCAGCGGAACACTGAAGCTTTCTTT.

The V and J genes are TRBV19 and TRBJ2-5, with 12 bases matching TRBD2. CDR1 is LNHDA and CDR2 is SQIVND in the germline V gene (reference sequence). CDR3 length: 17 amino acids. J was trimmed by 5 bases and V by 3 bases; bases with no gene match: 10. CDR3 in DNA: TGTGCCAGTAGTATGCAGTCCCTAGCGGGAGGGGGGGAGACCCAGTACTTC. This codes for CASSMQSLAGGGETQYF.

This sequence joins TRBV2 and TRBJ1-4; D is possibly TRBD1 (5 bases). CDR3 length: 13 residues. Germline assignment: CDR1 SNHLY and CDR2 FYNNEI. With 3 bases removed from V and 7 bases from J, the gap between germline ends came to 9 bases. This CDR3 is CASSDQGGEKLFF. Written as DNA, the CDR3 is TGTGCCAGCAGTGACCAGGGTGGTGAAAAACTGTTTTTT.

This clone showed up just a few times. The rearrangement links TRBV2 to TRBJ1-1, with D maybe TRBD1 (6 bases). The germline gives CDR1 SNHLY, CDR2 FYNNEI. The V and J ends lost 7 bases and 5 bases respectively, with 17 bases between them. This CDR3 contains 14 residues. The CDR3 nucleotides are TGTGCCAGCAAGCAGGGAGGGGGAAATACTGAAGCTTTCTTT. It specifies CASKQGGGNTEAFF.

The chain combines TRBV24-1 with TRBJ2-1; 7 nucleotides match TRBD1. Unmatched junction bases numbered 7, after V lost 7 bases and J lost 5 bases. Germline V CDR1 and CDR2: KGHDR, SFDVKD. This CDR3 is built from 14 residues. CDR3 in amino acids: CATRSRQGNNEQFF. For the CDR3, the DNA is TGTGCCACCAGATCTAGACAGGGCAACAATGAGCAGTTCTTC.

This clone was seen a few times. The chain employs TRBV5-1 and TRBJ1-1, with D perhaps TRBD1 (6 bases). The germline CDR1 and CDR2 sequences are SGHRS and YFSETQ. This CDR3 is built from 16 residues. The germline V and J ends were trimmed by 7 bases and 1 base, with 20 bases remaining between them. The CDR3 coding sequence is TGCGCCAGCCGCCAGGGACAAGGTTCCCGGAACACTGAAGCTTTCTTT. Amino acids: CASRQGQGSRNTEAFF.

The rearrangement uses TRBV18 and TRBJ2-3, with 7 bases identical to TRBD2. The V segment lost 4 bases and the J segment 2 bases; nucleotides outside the gene matches: 3. Germline CDR1 reads KGHSH; CDR2 reads LQKENI. CDR3 length: 14 amino acids. Here the CDR3 DNA reads TGTGCCAGCTCACGAGCGGGATCCACAGATACGCAGTATTTT. Translated: CASSRAGSTDTQYF. The full variable domain, its missing parts supplied by reference TRBV18 and TRBJ2-3, is NAGVMQNPRHLVRRRGQEARLRCSPMKGHSHVYWYRQLPEEGLKFMVYLQKENIIDESGMPKERFSAEFPKEGPSILRIQQVVRGDSAAYFCASSRAGSTDTQYFGPGTRLTVL.

V usage is TRBV2 and J usage is TRBJ2-3; 10 nucleotides agree with TRBD2. CDR1 and CDR2 (germline): SNHLY, FYNNEI. After removal of 6 bases from V and 4 bases from J, the junction contained 7 bases not matched to a gene. The CDR3 loop spans 15 amino acids. CDR3 region: CASSGLAERSDTQYF. In nucleotides, the CDR3 is TGTGCCAGCAGCGGACTAGCGGAACGGTCAGATACGCAGTATTTT.

This clone was detected only once. The chain joins TRBV24-1 to TRBJ2-2, with 9 bases that match TRBD1. Germline lookup yields CDR1 KGHDR and CDR2 SFDVKD. Losses at the gene ends were 2 bases for V and 3 bases for J; bases not matched to a gene: 6. This CDR3 has 17 residues. The CDR3 DNA follows: TGTGCCACCAGTGATTCGAGTGGGACAGGGTACACCGGGGAGCTGTTTTTT. Translated: CATSDSSGTGYTGELFF.

The gene calls are TRBV7-3 and TRBJ2-1; TRBD2 aligns across 10 bases. The V gene's germline CDR1 is SGHTA and CDR2 FQGTGA. The CDR3 loop spans 14 amino acids. V dropped 6 bases and J dropped 6; count of bases not matched to a gene: 5. The CDR3 loop reads CASSLAGGPNEQFF. The CDR3 DNA reads as TGTGCCAGCAGTTTAGCGGGAGGTCCCAATGAGCAGTTCTTC.

This chain links TRBV28 with TRBJ2-4; 7 bases line up with TRBD1. Germline V gives CDR1 MDHEN, CDR2 SYDVKM. The V and J ends lost 5 bases and 15 bases, in that order; junction bases with no gene match: 10. The CDR3 covers 12 residues. The CDR3 loop is CASSQTGTEMYF. The CDR3 nucleotides read TGTGCCAGCAGTCAGACAGGGACGGAAATGTACTTC.

The rearrangement links TRBV11-2 to TRBJ2-1; D gene unclear. V lost 3 bases and J 7 bases, leaving 4 bases between the germline ends. Per the germline V gene, CDR1 is SGHAT and CDR2 is FQNNGV. The CDR3 consists of 11 residues. CDR3 in DNA: TGTGCCAGCAGCTTTACTAATGAGCAGTTCTTC. It encodes CASSFTNEQFF.

This rearrangement joins TRBV5-6 to TRBJ2-3; 8 nucleotides line up with TRBD2. This CDR3 spans 16 amino acids. J was trimmed by 0 bases and V by 1 base; bases with no gene match: 4. CDR1 is SGHDT, CDR2 YYEEEE, per germline. CDR3 region: CASSLWLAGSTDTQYF. The CDR3 nucleotides read TGTGCCAGCAGCTTGTGGCTAGCGGGCAGCACAGATACGCAGTATTTT.

The chain employs TRBV18 and TRBJ2-7; the D is unclear. Trimming removed 2 bases from V and 3 bases from J, with 20 bases in between. Germline V gene lookup returns CDR1 KGHSH and CDR2 LQKENI. CDR3 length: 17 amino acids. The CDR3 here is CASSPGSGSPSYYEQYF. The CDR3 region has the DNA TGTGCCAGCTCACCAGGGTCGGGTTCCCCGAGCTACTACGAGCAGTACTTC. Using reference TRBV18 and TRBJ2-7 for the parts outside the CDR3, the full variable domain is NAGVMQNPRHLVRRRGQEARLRCSPMKGHSHVYWYRQLPEEGLKFMVYLQKENIIDESGMPKERFSAEFPKEGPSILRIQQVVRGDSAAYFCASSPGSGSPSYYEQYFGPGTRLTVT.

V and J are TRBV7-9 and TRBJ2-5; TRBD2 matches at 12 bases. The CDR3 is 15 residues long. Germline V gene data show CDR1 as SEHNR and CDR2 as FQNEAQ (reference sequence). V was pared by 5 bases and J by 2 bases, with 3 bases of the junction left unmatched. CDR3 nucleotides: TGTGCCAGCAGCCGTGGGACTAGCGGGCAAGAGACCCAGTACTTC. It yields the protein CASSRGTSGQETQYF.

CDR3 loop: CATSDPDRGEQFF. DNA of the CDR3: TGTGCCACCAGTGACCCCGACCGAGGGGAGCAGTTCTTC. The chain couples TRBV24-1 to TRBJ2-1, with D perhaps TRBD2 (5 bases). V lost 4 bases and J 10 bases, leaving 13 bases between the germline ends. The germline gives CDR1 KGHDR, CDR2 SFDVKD. The length of the CDR3 is 13 residues.

The DNA for the CDR3 is TGTGCCAGCGGTATCCCACCGCGCCTCGATGGCTACACCTTC. Translating gives CASGIPPRLDGYTF. The chain links TRBV27 to TRBJ1-2; D gene unclear. Deletions cut 8 bases from V and 6 bases from J, with 19 bases between. Germline assignment: CDR1 MNHEY and CDR2 SMNVEV (reference sequence). This CDR3 has 14 amino acids.

This chain joins TRBV4-1 and TRBJ2-5; 9 bases are shared with TRBD1. The V gene end was trimmed by 2 bases and the J gene end by 5 bases; junction bases not matched to a gene: 12. The CDR3 sequence is 17 residues long. CDR1 and CDR2 (germline): MGHRA, YSYEKL. CDR3 loop: CASSQPGADRGGETQYF. In DNA, the CDR3 is TGCGCCAGCAGCCAACCCGGAGCGGACAGGGGCGGGGAGACCCAGTACTTC.

The chain's CDR3 is CASSQDGTLNYEQYF. The DNA of the CDR3 is TGCGCCAGCAGCCAAGATGGGACACTTAACTACGAGCAGTACTTC. V gene TRBV4-1 combines with J gene TRBJ2-7; perhaps TRBD1 as D (6 bases). Germline CDR1 is MGHRA and CDR2 is YSYEKL. Trimming left V 0 bases short and J 3 bases short, with 12 bases between. CDR3 length: 15 amino acids.

The rearrangement uses TRBV4-1 and TRBJ2-1; TRBD2 matches 8 bases. Germline V lookup: CDR1 MGHRA, CDR2 YSYEKL. V gave up 1 base and J gave up 7 bases; unmatched junction bases: 9. CDR3 length: 16 residues. CDR3 protein: CASSQVSSSGFNEQFF. The CDR3 DNA reads TGCGCCAGCAGCCAAGTGTCGTCTAGCGGGTTTAATGAGCAGTTCTTC.

The chain employs TRBV6-5 and TRBJ1-5, with 11 nucleotides matching TRBD1. Germline V gene data show CDR1 as MNHEY and CDR2 as SVGAGI. The J segment lost 6 bases and the V segment lost 7 bases, leaving 5 bases of the junction unmatched. CDR3 length equals 14 residues. The CDR3 coding sequence is TGTGCCAGCACTGGACAGGGGGCAACTCAGCCCCAGCATTTT. Its protein is CASTGQGATQPQHF.

In its sample, this clone was seen a few times. This sequence joins TRBV2 and TRBJ1-1; a weak D match, TRBD1 (5 bases). Germline CDR1 and CDR2: SNHLY and FYNNEI. Trimming stripped 6 bases from V and 5 bases from J, with 22 bases between. The CDR3 has 16 amino acids. The CDR3 DNA is TGTGCCAGCAGAGGAGATAATTTGTGGGGGAGGACTGAAGCTTTCTTT. Protein product: CASRGDNLWGRTEAFF.

The table lists this clone with a few counts. The chain links TRBV4-2 to TRBJ2-1; weak D call: TRBD1 (6 bases). From germline, CDR1 is LGHNA and CDR2 YNFKEQ. This CDR3 region has 17 residues. V was pared by 0 bases and J by 6 bases, with 18 bases between. CDR3 amino acids: CASSQDIKQGGSNEQFF. CDR3 nucleotide sequence: TGTGCCAGCAGCCAAGATATTAAACAGGGTGGGAGCAATGAGCAGTTCTTC.